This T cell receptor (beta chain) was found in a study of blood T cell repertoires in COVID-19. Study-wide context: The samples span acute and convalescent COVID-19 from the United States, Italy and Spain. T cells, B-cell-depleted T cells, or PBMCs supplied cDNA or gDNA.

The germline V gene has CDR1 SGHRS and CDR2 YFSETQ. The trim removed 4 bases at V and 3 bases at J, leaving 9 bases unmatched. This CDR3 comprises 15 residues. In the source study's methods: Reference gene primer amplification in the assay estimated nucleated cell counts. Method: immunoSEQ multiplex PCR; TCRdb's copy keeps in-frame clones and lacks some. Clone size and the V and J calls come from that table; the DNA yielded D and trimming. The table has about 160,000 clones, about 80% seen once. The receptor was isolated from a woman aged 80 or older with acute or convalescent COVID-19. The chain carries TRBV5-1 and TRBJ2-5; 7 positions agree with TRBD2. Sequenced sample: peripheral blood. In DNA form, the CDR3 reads TGCGCCAGCAGCGCGGGCGCTAGCGGTAAAGAGACCCAGTACTTC. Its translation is CASSAGASGKETQYF.